Listed below are T cell receptor beta chains from one sample, sequenced in a study of shared clonotypes between healthy human individuals. Assay: immunoSEQ multiplex PCR; the TCRdb copy retains only in-frame clones and omits some. The table records about 520,000 clones, roughly 95% of them present only once. Sequences were obtained from naive CD4+ T cells sorted from blood. The receptors were sampled from a young woman in good health. The CDR3 runs from the conserved cysteine through the conserved F or W. Each record gives: D gene, V gene, clone size, J gene, CDR3 protein, CDR3 DNA. D genes are given only for firm matches. Expanded clones are given a class, and other clones once, few, many or no size at all.

.,TRBV6-6,.,TRBJ2-1,CASRTGTRGDEQFF,TGTGCCAGCCGAACCGGGACCAGGGGGGATGAGCAGTTCTTC
.,TRBV28,.,TRBJ1-2,CASSSSVYGYTF,.
.,TRBV28,.,TRBJ1-2,CASSLSSQGSMGYTF,TGTGCCAGCAGTTTATCATCACAGGGATCCATGGGCTACACCTTC
.,TRBV28,.,TRBJ2-6,CASSEGGGLRGANVLTF,TGTGCCAGCAGTGAGGGGGGCGGCCTCAGAGGGGCCAACGTCCTGACTTTC
TRBD2,TRBV7-2,.,TRBJ2-1,CASSSPGLAGHNEQFF,TGTGCCAGCAGCTCGCCGGGACTAGCGGGACACAATGAGCAGTTCTTC
.,TRBV12-5,.,TRBJ2-3,CASGPRDRTDTQYF,TGTGCTAGTGGGCCCAGGGATCGGACAGATACGCAGTATTTT
.,TRBV6-4,.,TRBJ1-1,CASSDEAYMDTEAFF,TGTGCCAGCAGTGACGAAGCTTACATGGACACTGAAGCTTTCTTT
.,TRBV5-1,.,TRBJ2-7,CASSRGPEQYF,TGCGCCAGCAGCAGGGGCCCCGAGCAGTACTTC
.,TRBV2,once,TRBJ2-7,CASQEGSEQYF,TGTGCCAGCCAGGAGGGTTCCGAGCAGTACTTC
.,TRBV9,.,TRBJ1-3,CASSGGQRTSGNTIYF,TGTGCCAGCAGCGGAGGACAGCGTACTTCTGGAAACACCATATATTTT
.,TRBV5-1,.,TRBJ2-7,CASSPDPNGLDNEQYF,TGCGCCAGCAGCCCTGACCCTAACGGTTTGGACAACGAGCAGTACTTC
TRBD2,TRBV10-1,.,TRBJ2-7,CASSEGLAGYEQYF,TGCGCCAGCAGTGAAGGGCTAGCGGGCTACGAGCAGTACTTC
.,TRBV20-1,.,TRBJ2-5,CSARGEETQYF,TGCAGTGCCCGCGGGGAAGAGACCCAGTACTTC
TRBD2,TRBV30,.,TRBJ2-1,CAWSGLAGGNEQFF,TGTGCCTGGAGTGGGCTAGCGGGAGGGAATGAGCAGTTCTTC
.,TRBV11-2,.,TRBJ1-6,CASSLGQHNSPLHF,TGTGCCAGCAGCTTAGGGCAGCATAATTCACCCCTCCACTTT
.,TRBV28,.,TRBJ2-7,CASTGRIYEQYF,TGTGCCAGCACGGGACGGATCTACGAGCAGTACTTC
.,TRBV4-2,.,TRBJ1-4,CASSQEQDFQGKLFF,TGTGCCAGCAGCCAAGAGCAAGATTTCCAGGGAAAACTGTTTTTT
.,TRBV13,.,TRBJ2-7,CASSPPPGSPYEQYF,TGTGCCAGCAGCCCTCCCCCGGGGTCACCCTACGAGCAGTACTTC
.,TRBV2,.,TRBJ1-3,CASSEGSGNTIYF,TGTGCCAGCTCCGAGGGGTCTGGAAACACCATATATTTT
TRBD1,TRBV6-1,.,TRBJ1-1,CASSASHRGTEAFF,TGTGCCAGCAGTGCGTCGCACAGGGGAACTGAAGCTTTCTTT
.,TRBV5-4,.,TRBJ2-1,CASSGQTVGYNEQFF,TGTGCCAGCAGCGGCCAGACAGTTGGGTACAATGAGCAGTTCTTC
.,TRBV2,.,TRBJ1-1,CASSEGLMNTEAFF,TGTGCCAGCAGTGAGGGACTGATGAACACTGAAGCTTTCTTT
TRBD1,TRBV19,.,TRBJ1-6,CASTSGDRANSPLHF,TGTGCCAGTACCTCCGGAGACAGGGCTAATTCACCCCTCCACTTT